Shown below are 27 T cell receptor beta chains from a single sample sequenced in a study of T cells in Graves' hyperthyroidism and ophthalmopathy. Researchers took RNA transcripts and amplified the TCR beta CDR3 regions from them. In the first-round RT-PCR of the TCR CDR3, the HTBI primer set was used. TCRdb itself ran the multiplex PCR reads through MiXCR, one entry per CDR3 protein. Here the sample spans 550,000 to 800,000 distinct CDR3 sequences, 15% to 20% being singletons. The specimen sequenced was blood. The receptors derive from a man aged 50 to 59 with Graves' hyperthyroidism.

In this sample, this clonotype turned up a few times. The chain couples TRBV7-6 to TRBJ2-7; TRBD2 matches 11 bases. V was pared by 4 bases and J by 4 bases, with 12 bases of the junction left unmatched. The CDR3 totals 17 residues. Germline V lookup: CDR1 SGHVS, CDR2 FNYEAQ. CDR3 residues: CASSSRFGVAGGYEQYF. In DNA, the CDR3 is TGTGCCAGCAGCTCCCGATTCGGGGTAGCGGGAGGGTACGAGCAGTACTTC.

Ten or more counts support this clonotype. The chain links TRBV2 to TRBJ2-1, with 12 bases identical to TRBD2. CDR1 and CDR2 from the germline V gene are SNHLY and FYNNEI. V was clipped by 7 bases and J by 5 bases; unmatched bases: 6. This CDR3 spans 15 amino acids. Written as DNA, the CDR3 is TGTGCCAGCAAGCAACTAGCGGGAGGCCACAATGAGCAGTTCTTC. Its protein is CASKQLAGGHNEQFF.

This clonotype showed up just a few times. The chain couples TRBV20-1 to TRBJ2-1; 11 bases agree with TRBD2. The germline V gene has CDR1 DFQATT and CDR2 SNEGSKA (reference sequence). Germline trimming cut 6 bases from V and 6 bases from J; bases unmatched to any gene: 7. This CDR3 spans 14 amino acids. This chain's CDR3 is CSAATSGGVNEQFF. The CDR3 nucleotides are TGCAGTGCCGCTACTAGCGGGGGTGTCAATGAGCAGTTCTTC.

This clonotype was seen repeatedly, ten times or more. J is TRBJ1-2 and V is TRBV12-3 or TRBV12-4; a weak D match, TRBD1 (6 bases). The CDR3 is 21 amino acids. With 5 bases removed from V and 1 base from J, the gap between germline ends came to 32 bases. The CDR3 sequence: CASSGIQEGRGRLKVNYGYTF. CDR3 bases: TGTGCCAGCAGTGGGATACAGGAAGGCAGGGGAAGGCTGAAGGTTAACTATGGCTACACCTTC.

This clonotype was counted at least ten times. CDR3 nucleotides: TGTGCCAGCAGTGGGAGGGACACGGGGTCCGGGGCTGAAGCTTTCTTT. This translates into CASSGRDTGSGAEAFF. This chain uses TRBV2 with TRBJ1-1, with D possibly being TRBD1 (6 bases). The CDR3 length is 16 residues. Germline V gene lookup returns CDR1 SNHLY and CDR2 FYNNEI. Trimming cost V 4 bases and J 6 bases, with 21 bases left between them.

V usage is TRBV5-1 and J usage is TRBJ2-3; D remains unclear. The V gene lost 0 bases and the J gene lost 4 bases, with 12 bases spanning the gap. CDR1 is SGHRS, CDR2 YFSETQ, per germline. CDR3 size: 15 residues. CDR3 sequence reads: CASSLGSHGADTQYF. The CDR3 coding sequence is TGCGCCAGCAGCTTGGGGTCCCACGGCGCAGATACGCAGTATTTT.

On this clonotype: This CDR3 fails to terminate in the conserved phenylalanine or tryptophan, so it likely reflects a read error. The chain carries TRBV13 and TRBJ2-1; possible D gene TRBD2, 5 bases. Germline V lookup: CDR1 PRHDT, CDR2 FYEKMQ (reference sequence). CDR3 length: 13 amino acids. Trimming took off 6 bases at V and 5 bases at J, with 11 bases between the two ends. CDR3 in DNA: TGTGCCAGCAGTGGAGGAGTCGACAATGAGCAGTTCTTA. It translates to CASSGGVDNEQFL.

This clonotype was detected ten times or more. This chain links TRBV27 with TRBJ2-7; 9 bases are a match to TRBD1. V trimming: 5 bases; J trimming: 5 bases; junction bases outside the gene matches: 10. The length of the CDR3 is 15 residues. Germline CDR1 reads MNHEY; CDR2 reads SMNVEV (reference sequence). DNA for the CDR3: TGTGCCAGCAGTAGCATCGGGACAGGGTTACACGAGCAGTACTTC. Its translation: CASSSIGTGLHEQYF.

The J gene is TRBJ2-3, the V gene TRBV7-9; 9 bases map to TRBD2. Germline CDR1 and CDR2: SEHNR and FQNEAQ (reference sequence). This CDR3 has 21 amino acids. V dropped 4 bases and J dropped 1; count of bases not matched to a gene: 21. The CDR3 protein is CASSSSEVNSGSFSGTDTQYF. The CDR3 DNA sequence: TGTGCCAGCAGCTCTTCTGAGGTTAATAGCGGGAGTTTCTCGGGCACAGATACGCAGTATTTT.

This clonotype has at least ten counts. V and J are TRBV29-1 and TRBJ2-1, with 9 bases matching TRBD2. In germline, CDR1 is SQVTM, CDR2 ANQGSEA. The CDR3 loop spans 15 amino acids. Trimming took 4 bases from V and 5 from J; bases not matched to a gene: 9. Written as DNA, the CDR3 is TGCAGCGTTGTTCTGTGGGCGGGAGGGGACAATGAGCAGTTCTTC. Translation: CSVVLWAGGDNEQFF.

The chain employs TRBV28 and TRBJ2-1; TRBD2 matches 7 bases. This CDR3 is built from 15 residues. With V trimmed by 6 bases and J by 9 bases, 14 bases remained unmatched. In germline, CDR1 is MDHEN, CDR2 SYDVKM. In nucleotides, the CDR3 is TGTGCCAGCAGGGGTAGGGGCGGGGGTAGGATTGAGCAGTTCTTC. Its protein is CASRGRGGGRIEQFF.

Many counts were recorded for this clonotype. The rearrangement uses TRBV20-1 and TRBJ1-1; 7 bases fit TRBD1. Germline lookup yields CDR1 DFQATT and CDR2 SNEGSKA (reference sequence). The CDR3 runs 18 residues. J gave up 0 bases and V 3 bases, and 16 bases lay outside the gene matches. CDR3 protein: CSASRQGGPLGVNTEAFF. CDR3 sequence (DNA): TGCAGTGCTAGTCGCCAGGGGGGACCACTTGGGGTGAACACTGAAGCTTTCTTT.

Worth noting for this clonotype: One end of the junction does not line up with germline, which may come from a read error. The rearrangement joins TRBV7-9 to TRBJ1-5, with D unresolved. The CDR3 contains 15 residues. The germline V gene has CDR1 SEHNR and CDR2 FQNEAQ (reference sequence). CDR3 nucleotides: TGTGCCAGCAGCCCCGGCGGTTGGAGCAATCAGCCCCAGCAATTT. Its protein is CASSPGGWSNQPQQF.

Turning to this clonotype: Compared with germline, one end of the junction differs, possibly owing to a read error. This sequence joins TRBV28 and TRBJ2-7, with 8 nucleotides matching TRBD1. Looked up from germline, CDR1 is MDHEN and CDR2 is SYDVKM. CDR3 length: 14 amino acids. The CDR3 DNA follows: TGTGCCATCAGTTTTCAGGGGGCAAGCTACGAGCAGTACTTC. Encoded protein: CAISFQGASYEQYF.

Notes on this clonotype: Germline is not matched at one junction end, which may reflect a read error. The chain employs TRBV27 and TRBJ2-4; D is undetermined. The CDR3 spans 14 residues. The germline gives CDR1 MNHEY, CDR2 SMNVEV (reference sequence). Here the CDR3 reads CAGREDRTKNIQYF. The CDR3 DNA sequence: TGTGCCGGCAGAGAGGATCGGACCAAAAACATTCAGTACTTC.

The J gene is TRBJ1-4, the V gene TRBV5-6; 7 nucleotides line up with TRBD1. Germline V gene sequence: CDR1 SGHDT, CDR2 YYEEEE. Germline trimming cut 3 bases from V and 4 bases from J; bases unmatched to any gene: 12. This CDR3 contains 17 residues. The CDR3, as DNA: TGTGCCAGCAGCTCGACAGGGAGGGGCCGGGTTAATGAAAAACTGTTTTTT. It yields the protein CASSSTGRGRVNEKLFF.

This clonotype was detected only a few times. The chain uses TRBV5-1 and TRBJ2-4, with D possibly TRBD2 on 5 matching bases. The V gene's germline CDR1 is SGHRS and CDR2 YFSETQ. The CDR3 contains 15 residues. V gave up 0 bases and J gave up 0 bases, with 7 bases separating them. CDR3 bases: TGCGCCAGCAGCTTGGATGGACTAGCCAAAAACATTCAGTACTTC. Encoded protein: CASSLDGLAKNIQYF.

This clonotype was recorded many times. V usage is TRBV30 and J usage is TRBJ2-7; possibly TRBD2 for D (5 bases). The germline CDR1 and CDR2 sequences are GTSNPN and SVGIG (reference sequence). With 0 bases removed from V and 7 bases from J, the gap between germline ends came to 10 bases. This CDR3 contains 12 residues. The CDR3: CAWSVSGPEQYF. Here the CDR3 DNA reads TGTGCCTGGAGTGTAAGCGGACCAGAGCAGTACTTC. The full variable domain, with the rest looked up from reference TRBV30 and TRBJ2-7, is SQTIHQWPATLVQPVGSPLSLECTVEGTSNPNLYWYRQAAGRGLQLLFYSVGIGQISSEVPQNLSASRPQDRQFILSSKKLLLSDSGFYLCAWSVSGPEQYFGPGTRLTVT.

In this sample, this clonotype turned up many times. CDR3 region: CASSLSGYQETQYF. The CDR3 bases are TGTGCCAGCAGCTTATCAGGGTACCAAGAGACCCAGTACTTC. V gene TRBV7-8 combines with J gene TRBJ2-5; D possibly corresponds to TRBD1 (5 bases). Trimming took 2 bases from V and 0 from J, leaving 7 bases between them. CDR3 size: 14 residues. Germline V gives CDR1 SGHVS, CDR2 FQNEAQ.

The chain has TRBV5-4 and TRBJ2-2; the D gene could be TRBD1 or TRBD2 (6 bases each). Trimming cost V 0 bases and J 4 bases, with 16 bases left between them. This CDR3 contains 17 residues. CDR1 and CDR2 (germline): SGHNT, YYREEE (reference sequence). The CDR3 nucleotides are TGTGCCAGCAGCTTGGGGGGGGCCCAATTACTCACCGGGGAGCTGTTTTTT. Amino acids: CASSLGGAQLLTGELFF.

The rearrangement joins TRBV6-1 to TRBJ1-2, with D tentatively TRBD1 (5 bases). With 1 base removed from V and 3 bases from J, the gap between germline ends came to 6 bases. There are 13 residues in the CDR3. Germline V gene lookup returns CDR1 MNHNS and CDR2 SASEGT. The CDR3 loop is CASSEGGYYGYTF. CDR3 DNA sequence: TGTGCCAGCAGTGAAGGGGGGTACTATGGCTACACCTTC.

V and J are TRBV5-8 and TRBJ2-1; either TRBD1 or TRBD2 may fit D (5 bases each). CDR1 SGHTS and CDR2 YDEGEE come from the germline V gene. The CDR3 covers 14 residues. V was pared by 5 bases and J by 10 bases, with 19 bases between. In DNA, the CDR3 is TGTGCCAGCAGTGCTAAGGGGACCCCCTCCGAGCAGTTCTTC. Translation gives CASSAKGTPSEQFF.

This clonotype was counted between two and nine times. The chain joins TRBV28 to TRBJ2-7; the D gene is possibly TRBD1 (6 bases). Germline loops: CDR1 MDHEN, CDR2 SYDVKM. V lost 1 base, J lost 3 bases, and 16 bases lay in between. The CDR3 totals 16 residues. CDR3 loop: CASSLLMGAAVYEQYF. DNA for the CDR3: TGTGCCAGCAGTTTATTAATGGGGGCCGCAGTCTACGAGCAGTACTTC. Combining the CDR3 with reference TRBV28 and TRBJ2-7 gives the whole variable domain DVKVTQSSRYLVKRTGEKVFLECVQDMDHENMFWYRQDPGLGLRLIYFSYDVKMKEKGDIPEGYSVSREKKERFSLILESASTNQTSMYLCASSLLMGAAVYEQYFGPGTRLTVT.

This clonotype was picked up a small number of times. The gene calls are TRBV4-1 and TRBJ2-2; D is unclear. The V end was cut by 3 bases, the J end by 0 bases, with 11 bases between. CDR1 and CDR2 (germline): MGHRA, YSYEKL. This CDR3 is built from 16 residues. The DNA of the CDR3 is TGCGCCAGCAGCCAGTATCCCAGCCCGAACACCGGGGAGCTGTTTTTT. Translation gives CASSQYPSPNTGELFF.

This clonotype was counted between two and nine times. The gene calls are TRBV18 and TRBJ1-1; D is unresolved. CDR3 length equals 16 residues. In germline, CDR1 is KGHSH, CDR2 LQKENI. V lost 2 bases and J lost 0, with 13 bases in between. The CDR3 reads CASSPILNGLNTEAFF. The CDR3, as DNA: TGTGCCAGCTCACCAATTTTAAACGGATTGAACACTGAAGCTTTCTTT.

This clonotype came up a few times. The J gene is TRBJ2-1, the V gene TRBV29-1, with TRBD2 identical over 9 bases. The CDR3 extends over 15 amino acids. Germline V gene data show CDR1 as SQVTM and CDR2 as ANQGSEA. The V gene end was trimmed by 3 bases and the J gene end by 0 bases; junction bases not matched to a gene: 3. CDR3 region: CSVDAGGSSYNEQFF. The CDR3 region has the DNA TGCAGCGTTGATGCGGGAGGGAGCTCCTACAATGAGCAGTTCTTC.

There are many counts of this clonotype. The rearrangement uses TRBV29-1 and TRBJ2-1; 8 bases align to TRBD2. This CDR3 comprises 14 residues. V was clipped by 5 bases and J by 8 bases; unmatched bases: 11. Germline V gives CDR1 SQVTM, CDR2 ANQGSEA. For the CDR3, the DNA is TGCAGCGTTTCCGAGGGACTAGTTCGGGATGAGCAGTTCTTC. As protein: CSVSEGLVRDEQFF.